This TCR beta chain stems from a study of blood T cell repertoires in COVID-19. Study details: From T cells, B-cell-depleted T cells, or PBMCs came the material, which was cDNA or gDNA.

V was trimmed by 6 bases and J by 5 bases, leaving 24 bases between them. The CDR3 is 17 amino acids. CDR1 is SGHRS, CDR2 YFSETQ, per germline. Sequencing used immunoSEQ multiplex PCR; TCRdb keeps in-frame clones, though not all of them. The profile covers some 220,000 clones, with around four fifths appearing a single time and around 18% taken by the ten largest. The receptor's source is an elderly woman with active or convalescent COVID-19. The material sequenced was peripheral blood. This sequence joins TRBV5-1 and TRBJ2-1; perhaps TRBD2 as D (7 bases). In DNA form, the CDR3 reads TGCGCCAGCAACCATGGGGGGGCCGGGGGAGGAAACAATGAGCAGTTCTTC. Its translation: CASNHGGAGGGNNEQFF.